These 8 T cell receptor beta chains were sequenced from one sample in a study of T cells in Graves' hyperthyroidism and ophthalmopathy (dated by TCRdb to between 2018 and 2021). Libraries were prepared through multiplex PCR. TCRdb lists the instrument as Illumina HiSeq 2000. Amplification of TCR beta CDR3 regions was carried out from RNA transcripts. The TCR CDR3 was subjected to a first round of RT-PCR using the HTBI primer set and the Qiagen OneStep RT-PCR kit. TCRdb applied fastp at Q25 and MiXCR to the public reads, then kept only in-frame beta chains. Rows merge per CDR3 protein into single entries with the most common DNA and genes. This sample is represented by about 400,000 distinct CDR3 sequences; approximately 15% of them were singletons. The top ten clonotypes cover 7.7% of the sample. Sequences were obtained from blood. These receptors originate from a woman under 30 with Graves' hyperthyroidism.

This clonotype showed up just a few times. The gene calls are TRBV7-9 and TRBJ2-2; perhaps D is TRBD1 or TRBD2 (7 bases each). The CDR3 extends over 17 amino acids. Trimming removed 2 bases at V and 6 bases at J, with 19 bases between. Germline assignment: CDR1 SEHNR and CDR2 FQNEAQ (reference sequence). The CDR3 DNA reads TGTGCCAGCAGCTTACTCCAGGGGGGGGTGGACGCCGGGGAGCTGTTTTTT. Encoded protein: CASSLLQGGVDAGELFF.

The table lists this clonotype with many counts. The chain recombines TRBV2 with TRBJ2-3; TRBD2 agrees at 8 bases. With V trimmed by 1 base and J by 1 base, 4 bases remained unmatched. The CDR3 is 16 amino acids. Per germline, CDR1 SNHLY and CDR2 FYNNEI. The CDR3 DNA reads TGTGCCAGCAGTGAAGAGGGGCGGGGGGGCACAGATACGCAGTATTTT. This translates into CASSEEGRGGTDTQYF.

In this sample, this clonotype turned up a few times. The chain carries TRBV3-1 and TRBJ1-2; 7 bases are a match to TRBD1. Germline CDR1 reads LGHDT; CDR2 reads YNNKEL (reference sequence). With V trimmed by 1 base and J by 7 bases, 6 bases remained unmatched. The CDR3 is made up of 14 amino acids. The CDR3 DNA reads TGTGCCAGCAGCCAAGGACAGGGAGTGGGTGGCTACACCTTC. This sequence encodes CASSQGQGVGGYTF.

This clonotype was recorded a few times. J is TRBJ2-5 and V is TRBV19; 10 nucleotides match TRBD2. V lost 4 bases, J lost 1 base, and 3 bases stayed unmatched. The CDR3 contains 15 residues. From germline, CDR1 is LNHDA and CDR2 SQIVND (reference sequence). The CDR3 spells CASSTLAGAQETQYF. In nucleotides, the CDR3 is TGTGCCAGTAGTACCCTAGCGGGGGCCCAAGAGACCCAGTACTTC.

This clonotype was seen ten or more times. This chain connects TRBV13 to TRBJ1-2; TRBD1 is a possible D gene (6 bases). Germline V lookup: CDR1 PRHDT, CDR2 FYEKMQ (reference sequence). The CDR3 is 13 amino acids. V was shortened by 5 bases and J by 3 bases, with 10 bases between the two germline ends. The DNA of the CDR3 is TGTGCCAGCAGCGGACAGTTGGACTATGGCTACACCTTC. It encodes CASSGQLDYGYTF.

This clonotype was counted at least ten times. The chain recombines TRBV7-9 with TRBJ2-7, with D hard to call. The CDR3 extends over 12 amino acids. Germline V gene sequence: CDR1 SEHNR, CDR2 FQNEAQ (reference sequence). Deletions cut 3 bases from V and 6 bases from J, with 9 bases between. The CDR3 DNA sequence: TGTGCCAGCAGCTTTGCTCATAGCGAGCAGTACTTC. Its translation is CASSFAHSEQYF.

This clonotype was detected a few times. The rearrangement links TRBV4-1 to TRBJ2-1, with TRBD2 matching 9 bases. V trimming: 4 bases; J trimming: 7 bases; junction bases outside the gene matches: 8. Germline values: CDR1 MGHRA, CDR2 YSYEKL. CDR3 size: 15 residues. CDR3 amino acids: CASSPRGGPFNEQFF. The DNA for the CDR3 is TGCGCCAGCAGCCCGCGGGGGGGCCCTTTTAATGAGCAGTTCTTC.

This clonotype turned up a few times. This rearrangement joins TRBV9 to TRBJ2-7; D ambiguous. V was clipped by 1 base and J by 8 bases, with 16 bases between them. The CDR3 totals 14 residues. Looked up from germline, CDR1 is SGDLS and CDR2 is YYNGEE. CDR3 protein: CASSVQGDTPKQYF. CDR3 nucleotide sequence: TGTGCCAGCAGCGTACAAGGCGATACCCCCAAGCAGTACTTC.